This passage covers 19 T cell receptor beta chains from one sample sequenced in a study of T cells in Graves' hyperthyroidism and ophthalmopathy. The TCR beta CDR3 regions underwent amplification using RNA transcripts as the source. Primed by the HTBI set, a first-round RT-PCR was run on the TCR CDR3. Via MiXCR, TCRdb re-called the multiplex PCR reads, giving one row per CDR3 protein. The data contain roughly 360,000 distinct CDR3 sequences, roughly 12% of them singletons. Sequencing was carried out using blood. The receptors derive from a man aged 25 to 40 with Graves' hyperthyroidism that later progressed to Graves' ophthalmopathy.

V is TRBV29-1 and J is TRBJ2-7; D not resolved. Trimming left V 6 bases short and J 7 bases short, with 13 bases between. Per the germline V gene, CDR1 is SQVTM and CDR2 is ANQGSEA. The CDR3 extends over 11 amino acids. This CDR3 reads CSVVRSWEQYF. CDR3 DNA: TGCAGCGTCGTACGATCCTGGGAGCAGTACTTC.

This clonotype was observed many times. The V gene is TRBV10-2, the J gene TRBJ2-7, with 9 nucleotides matching TRBD1. The junction had 8 bases not matched to a gene; V was cut back by 6 bases and J by 2 bases. The CDR3 length is 15 residues. Looked up from germline, CDR1 is WSHSY and CDR2 is SAAADI. For the CDR3, the DNA is TGCGCCAGCAGAATGGACAGGGGCGAACCCTACGAGCAGTACTTC. It specifies CASRMDRGEPYEQYF.

This clonotype has a count of ten or more. The chain has TRBV18 and TRBJ1-2; 7 nucleotides match TRBD1. The V segment lost 2 bases and the J segment 2 bases; nucleotides outside the gene matches: 2. The germline CDR1 and CDR2 sequences are KGHSH and LQKENI. This CDR3 has 14 amino acids. The CDR3 DNA is TGTGCCAGCTCACCAACAGGGGAGAACTATGGCTACACCTTC. Residues: CASSPTGENYGYTF. The entire variable domain, with the rest obtained from reference TRBV18 and TRBJ1-2, is as follows: NAGVMQNPRHLVRRRGQEARLRCSPMKGHSHVYWYRQLPEEGLKFMVYLQKENIIDESGMPKERFSAEFPKEGPSILRIQQVVRGDSAAYFCASSPTGENYGYTFGSGTRLTVV.

This clonotype was detected only a few times. The chain recombines TRBV27 with TRBJ2-2; tentative D call: TRBD2 (7 bases). The CDR3 consists of 16 residues. Germline V gene data show CDR1 as MNHEY and CDR2 as SMNVEV (reference sequence). Trimming pared 0 bases from V and 4 bases from J, leaving 12 bases between. For the CDR3, the DNA is TGTGCCAGCAGTTTATCCCCCGGGGGGCCCACCGGGGAGCTGTTTTTT. Translating gives CASSLSPGGPTGELFF.

In its sample, this clonotype was seen many times. At one boundary the junction diverges from the germline segment, which might be a read error. The V call is TRBV11-2, the J call TRBJ2-1, with 9 bases identical to TRBD2. Germline assignment: CDR1 SGHAT and CDR2 FQNNGV. The CDR3 is 14 amino acids. CDR3 in DNA: TGTGCCAGCAGCTTTGGCGGGGGGGGCTTGGAGCTGTTCTTC. Translation: CASSFGGGGLELFF.

Ten or more counts support this clonotype. This sequence joins TRBV12-3 or TRBV12-4 and TRBJ2-5; tentatively, D is TRBD2 (5 bases). V lost 2 bases, J lost 1 base, and 8 bases lay in between. The CDR3 contains 14 residues. The CDR3 loop is CASSLPGSQETQYF. The CDR3 nucleotides read TGTGCCAGCAGTTTACCGGGGAGCCAAGAGACCCAGTACTTC.

The V call is TRBV5-1, the J call TRBJ2-1, with D possibly being TRBD2 (6 bases). V lost 0 bases and J 3 bases, leaving 19 bases between the germline ends. Germline loops: CDR1 SGHRS, CDR2 YFSETQ. This CDR3 region has 18 residues. The CDR3 DNA follows: TGCGCCAGCAGCTTGGACCCGGGGGTCCCCAACGACTACAATGAGCAGTTCTTC. Translation: CASSLDPGVPNDYNEQFF.

The chain carries TRBV9 and TRBJ1-2; 8 bases are a match to TRBD1. Germline V gene sequence: CDR1 SGDLS, CDR2 YYNGEE. The CDR3 spans 15 residues. Trimming took 0 bases from V and 1 from J; bases not matched to a gene: 2. The CDR3 protein is CASSVAGGFNYGYTF. CDR3 sequence (DNA): TGTGCCAGCAGCGTAGCAGGGGGCTTTAACTATGGCTACACCTTC. Drawing the rest from reference TRBV9 and TRBJ1-2, the complete variable domain is DSGVTQTPKHLITATGQRVTLRCSPRSGDLSVYWYQQSLDQGLQFLIQYYNGEERAKGNILERFSAQQFPDLHSELNLSSLELGDSALYFCASSVAGGFNYGYTFGSGTRLTVV.

There are many counts of this clonotype. V is TRBV7-2 and J is TRBJ2-1, with 14 nucleotides matching TRBD2. V gave up 7 bases and J gave up 3 bases; unmatched junction bases: 5. The germline V gene has CDR1 SGHTA and CDR2 FQGNSA. This CDR3 contains 16 residues. The CDR3 nucleotides are TGTGCCAGCACCCGGACTAGCGGGGGGTACTACAATGAGCAGTTCTTC. As protein: CASTRTSGGYYNEQFF.

V is TRBV4-1 and J is TRBJ1-2; D uncertain. This CDR3 is 15 amino acids long. Trimming took 0 bases from V and 4 from J, leaving 12 bases between them. The germline CDR1 and CDR2 sequences are MGHRA and YSYEKL. The CDR3 sequence is CASSQDRGQLYGYTF. The CDR3 DNA reads as TGCGCCAGCAGCCAAGATCGCGGGCAACTCTATGGCTACACCTTC.

This chain uses TRBV20-1 with TRBJ1-6; TRBD1 matches 7 bases. The V gene's germline CDR1 is DFQATT and CDR2 SNEGSKA (reference sequence). CDR3 length: 13 amino acids. This CDR3 is CSQGGASNSPLHF. The CDR3 nucleotides read TGCAGCCAGGGGGGGGCTAGTAATTCACCCCTCCACTTT.

This clonotype was seen repeatedly, ten times or more. The chain has TRBV11-2 and TRBJ2-5; no clear D gene. The V gene's germline CDR1 is SGHAT and CDR2 FQNNGV. The CDR3 is 13 residues long. The ends were cut back, 0 bases at V and 4 bases at J, with 6 bases in the middle. The CDR3 DNA sequence: TGTGCCAGCAGCTTAGATAGGACAGAGACCCAGTACTTC. It encodes CASSLDRTETQYF.

This clonotype was seen ten or more times. The rearrangement uses TRBV2 and TRBJ2-5; possibly TRBD2 for D (6 bases). Germline V gene data show CDR1 as SNHLY and CDR2 as FYNNEI. The CDR3 spans 15 residues. The V and J ends lost 7 bases and 4 bases respectively, with 19 bases between them. The CDR3 region has the DNA TGTGCCAGCACCCTTGAGACTAGTGGGCCAGAGACCCAGTACTTC. Translation: CASTLETSGPETQYF.

J is TRBJ1-5 and V is TRBV4-2; D perhaps matches TRBD1 (5 bases). From germline, CDR1 is LGHNA and CDR2 YNFKEQ. The V gene lost 0 bases and the J gene lost 0 bases, with 9 bases spanning the gap. The CDR3 extends over 16 amino acids. CDR3 residues: CASSQEEGNSNQPQHF. For the CDR3, the DNA is TGTGCCAGCAGCCAAGAGGAGGGGAATAGCAATCAGCCCCAGCATTTT.

The table lists this clonotype with many counts. This chain connects TRBV7-9 to TRBJ2-5, with D unclear. Trimming removed 3 bases at V and 10 bases at J, with 9 bases between. From germline, CDR1 is SEHNR and CDR2 FQNEAQ (reference sequence). The CDR3 length is 11 residues. The CDR3 spells CASSFMRGQYF. The CDR3 nucleotides read TGTGCCAGCAGCTTTATGAGAGGCCAGTACTTC. Complete variable domain (other parts from reference TRBV7-9 and TRBJ2-5): DTGVSQNPRHKITKRGQNVTFRCDPISEHNRLYWYRQTLGQGPEFLTYFQNEAQLEKSRLLSDRFSAERPKGSFSTLEIQRTEQGDSAMYLCASSFMRGQYFGPGTRLLVL.

This clonotype has a handful of counts. The rearrangement uses TRBV25-1 and TRBJ1-1; possibly TRBD1 for D (6 bases). V was cut by 4 bases and J by 3 bases, with 15 bases left in between. In germline, CDR1 is MGHDK, CDR2 SYGVNS. CDR3 size: 15 residues. CDR3 nucleotide sequence: TGTGCCAGCAGTGCCGAGGGGGTAAGGTACACTGAAGCTTTCTTT. Its protein is CASSAEGVRYTEAFF.

This clonotype was observed a few times. The chain recombines TRBV10-2 with TRBJ1-4; 8 bases line up with TRBD1. V lost 6 bases, J lost 8 bases, and 23 bases stayed unmatched. CDR3 size: 19 residues. Germline V gene sequence: CDR1 WSHSY, CDR2 SAAADI. CDR3 loop: CASSGMPRQGAQNHEKLFF. CDR3 nucleotide sequence: TGCGCCAGCAGCGGGATGCCCCGGCAGGGGGCTCAAAACCACGAAAAACTGTTTTTT.

The genes are TRBV10-2 and TRBJ2-3; 7 bases line up with TRBD2. In germline, CDR1 is WSHSY, CDR2 SAAADI. The CDR3 contains 16 residues. The V gene end was trimmed by 7 bases and the J gene end by 0 bases; junction bases not matched to a gene: 10. The CDR3 spells CASIEAGGGSTDTQYF. The CDR3 nucleotides read TGCGCCAGCATTGAAGCTGGCGGGGGAAGCACAGATACGCAGTATTTT.

This clonotype was observed a handful of times. Written as DNA, the CDR3 is TGTGCCAGCAGCTGGGCCCTTATCGAGACCCAGTACTTC. This gives the protein CASSWALIETQYF. This chain links TRBV5-5 with TRBJ2-5; D is unclear. The CDR3 has 13 amino acids. Germline CDR1 reads SGHKS; CDR2 reads YYEKEE (reference sequence). V was trimmed by 3 bases and J by 5 bases, leaving 11 bases between them.